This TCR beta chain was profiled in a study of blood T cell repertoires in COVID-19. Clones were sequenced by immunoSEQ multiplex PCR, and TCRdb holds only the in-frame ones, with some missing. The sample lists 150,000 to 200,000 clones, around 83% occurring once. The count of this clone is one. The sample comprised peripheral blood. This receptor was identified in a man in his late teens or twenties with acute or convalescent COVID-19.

This CDR3 is CASSQVGTGDTEAFF. The CDR3 DNA reads TGTGCCAGCAGCCAAGTAGGAACAGGTGACACTGAAGCTTTCTTT. This rearrangement joins TRBV3-1 (or the pseudogene TRBV3-2) to TRBJ1-1; D may be TRBD1 (5 bases). Trimming removed 1 base at V and 3 bases at J, with 12 bases between. The germline gives CDR1 LGHDT, CDR2 YNNKEL (reference sequence). The length of the CDR3 is 15 residues.